This record covers a single T cell receptor beta chain. Antigen specificity is unknown. Germline V lookup: CDR1 KGHDR, CDR2 SFDVKD. The CDR3 is made up of 17 amino acids. V lost 4 bases, J lost 1 base, and 7 bases stayed unmatched. The data belong to a study of CD8+CD57+ T cells in acquired aplastic anemia. General observations from the study: Significant differences in CD8+ Simpson's diversity were not observed between patients and controls.

CDR3 and TCR beta VDJ profiling relied on a genomic DNA template. Each CDR3 protein gets one entry after TCRdb re-called the reads with MiXCR. The sample carries fewer than 250,000 distinct CDR3 sequences, less than 65% recorded once. The chain is built from TRBV24-1 and TRBJ2-2; 8 nucleotides line up with TRBD1. Sequencing was performed on sorted CD4+, CD8+, or CD8+CD57+ T cells (not recorded which) from PBMCs. This clonotype originated in a human donor in good health, serving as a control. CDR3 residues: CATSESPGTGNTGELFF. The DNA of the CDR3 is TGTGCCACCAGTGAGTCCCCCGGGACAGGGAACACCGGGGAGCTGTTTTTT.